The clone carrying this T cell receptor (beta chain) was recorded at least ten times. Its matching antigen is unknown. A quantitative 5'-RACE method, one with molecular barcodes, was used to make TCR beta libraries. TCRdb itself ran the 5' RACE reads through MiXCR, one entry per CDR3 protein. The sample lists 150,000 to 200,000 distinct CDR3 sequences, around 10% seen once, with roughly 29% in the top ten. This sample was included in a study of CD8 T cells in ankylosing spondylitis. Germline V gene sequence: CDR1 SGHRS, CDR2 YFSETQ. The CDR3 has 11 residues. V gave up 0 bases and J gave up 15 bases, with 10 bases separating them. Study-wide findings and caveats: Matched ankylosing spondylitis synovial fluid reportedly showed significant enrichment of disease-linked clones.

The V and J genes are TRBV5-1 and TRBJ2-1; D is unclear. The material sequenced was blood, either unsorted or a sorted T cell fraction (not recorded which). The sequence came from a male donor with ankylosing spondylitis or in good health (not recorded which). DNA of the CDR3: TGCGCCAGCAGCTTGGACTCCCTGTGGTTCTTC. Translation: CASSLDSLWFF.